The 17 T cell receptor beta chains listed next were all sequenced from one sample in a study of blood T cell dynamics during melanoma immunotherapy. Here immunoSEQ multiplex PCR was the method, and the copy in TCRdb shows in-frame clones only, minus some. The repertoire includes 8,500 to 11,000 clones, about 88% of them detected once, and roughly 9.8% sits in the top ten. The time point here: pre-treatment baseline. Specimen: blood, collected from a patient treated with checkpoint blockade. The receptors come from a human donor with melanoma.

The V gene is TRBV2, the J gene TRBJ2-7; 7 bases align to TRBD1. The length of the CDR3 is 12 residues. Germline V gene lookup returns CDR1 SNHLY and CDR2 FYNNEI. The V and J ends lost 9 bases and 2 bases, in that order; junction bases with no gene match: 4. CDR3 amino acids: CASLDRTYEQYF. CDR3 DNA: TGTGCCAGTTTGGACAGGACCTACGAGCAGTACTTC.

DNA of the CDR3: TGCGCCAGCAGCTTGACTAGGCGCAATGAGCAGTTCTTC. Encoded protein: CASSLTRRNEQFF. The chain employs TRBV5-1 and TRBJ2-1, with D perhaps matching TRBD2 (5 bases). The CDR3 has 13 residues. V was pared by 1 base and J by 6 bases, with 8 bases between. Germline V gene sequence: CDR1 SGHRS, CDR2 YFSETQ.

The rearrangement joins TRBV19 to TRBJ1-6; tentative D call: TRBD1 (5 bases). Trimming shortened V by 4 bases and J by 9 bases, and 7 bases separated the two germline ends. Germline CDR1 is LNHDA and CDR2 is SQIVND (reference sequence). The CDR3 is 12 amino acids. CDR3 nucleotides: TGTGCCAGTAGTACAGGGATTTCACCCCTCCACTTT. Amino acid sequence: CASSTGISPLHF. Variable domain in full (rest from reference TRBV19 and TRBJ1-6): DGGITQSPKYLFRKEGQNVTLSCEQNLNHDAMYWYRQDPGQGLRLIYYSQIVNDFQKGDIAEGYSVSREKKESFPLTVTSAQKNPTAFYLCASSTGISPLHFGNGTRLTVT.

This rearrangement joins TRBV6-5 to TRBJ1-4; D is possibly TRBD1 (6 bases). Looked up from germline, CDR1 is MNHEY and CDR2 is SVGAGI. This CDR3 comprises 16 residues. Trimming stripped 2 bases from V and 2 bases from J, with 12 bases between. CDR3 nucleotide sequence: TGTGCCAGCAGTTACCGGGGGGGCGCCACTAATGAAAAACTGTTTTTT. It specifies CASSYRGGATNEKLFF.

The rearrangement uses TRBV7-2 and TRBJ2-1; 15 bases are shared with TRBD2. The J segment lost 10 bases and the V segment lost 5 bases, leaving 15 bases of the junction unmatched. The germline V gene has CDR1 SGHTA and CDR2 FQGNSA. The CDR3 sequence is 18 residues long. This CDR3 is CASSLNPMGLAGGREQFF. The CDR3 DNA is TGTGCCAGCAGCCTAAACCCGATGGGACTAGCGGGGGGCCGGGAGCAGTTCTTC.

The chain combines TRBV7-2 with TRBJ1-5; D unclear. This CDR3 region has 13 residues. CDR1 is SGHTA and CDR2 is FQGNSA in the germline V gene. V lost 2 bases to trimming and J lost 3 bases, with 5 bases between them. The DNA of the CDR3 is TGTGCCAGCAGCTTAAGGCTCAATCAGCCCCAGCATTTT. Its translation: CASSLRLNQPQHF. Full variable domain (remainder filled in from reference TRBV7-2 and TRBJ1-5): GAGVSQSPSNKVTEKGKDVELRCDPISGHTALYWYRQSLGQGLEFLIYFQGNSAPDKSGLPSDRFSAERTGGSVSTLTIQRTQQEDSAVYLCASSLRLNQPQHFGDGTRLSIL.

A few counts support this clone. The chain recombines TRBV7-8 with TRBJ2-7; D uncertain. Trimming took off 1 base at V and 3 bases at J, with 16 bases between the two ends. Germline assignment: CDR1 SGHVS and CDR2 FQNEAQ. The CDR3 totals 16 residues. The chain's CDR3 is CASSLVSPLADYEQYF. The CDR3 DNA reads TGTGCCAGCAGCTTAGTTTCCCCACTGGCGGACTACGAGCAGTACTTC.

The sample holds one count of this clone. The conserved phenylalanine or tryptophan is not found at the CDR3 terminus, so this likely reflects a read error. No DNA is shown, since the ends of the CDR3 on it are uncertain; the CDR3 is the one TCRdb lists. V and J are TRBV29-1 and TRBJ2-7; the D segment call TRBD1 is taken from the table without a DNA check. Germline-derived CDR1 and CDR2 are SQVTM and ANQGSEA. The CDR3 is 11 residues long, counting both termini. CDR3 amino acids: CSVGVGQGIIL.

This clone appeared once. The chain has TRBV5-1 and TRBJ2-5; 9 bases are shared with TRBD1. The DNA end lines up better with TRBJ2-7; the J call may be wrong. Looked up from germline, CDR1 is SGHRS and CDR2 is YFSETQ. The CDR3 totals 14 residues. The CDR3 reads CASSGEDRGYEQYF. The CDR3 DNA follows: TGCGCCAGCAGCGGAGAGGACAGGGGCTACGAGCAGTACTTC.

This clone was seen a single time. The chain joins TRBV4-1 to TRBJ1-2, with D uncertain. V lost 1 base and J 3 bases, leaving 21 bases between the germline ends. Germline V CDR1 and CDR2: MGHRA, YSYEKL. The CDR3 is made up of 18 amino acids. The CDR3 region is CASSQVVPKRPVHYGYTF. The DNA for the CDR3 is TGCGCCAGCAGCCAAGTTGTTCCGAAACGGCCCGTACACTATGGCTACACCTTC.

V is TRBV7-9 and J is TRBJ1-2; TRBD1 might be the D (5 bases). Trimming removed 4 bases at V and 2 bases at J, with 14 bases between. The CDR3 is 15 amino acids. Looked up from germline, CDR1 is SEHNR and CDR2 is FQNEAQ (reference sequence). This CDR3 reads CASSSAGSYNYGYTF. In DNA form, the CDR3 reads TGTGCCAGCAGCTCAGCAGGGTCGTACAACTATGGCTACACCTTC.

V usage is TRBV10-1 and J usage is TRBJ1-2; D not certain. CDR1 and CDR2 from the germline V gene are WNHNN and SYGVQD (reference sequence). V was shortened by 2 bases and J by 2 bases, with 9 bases between the two germline ends. The CDR3 loop spans 14 amino acids. The CDR3 region is CASSEIGRNYGYTF. CDR3 nucleotide sequence: TGCGCCAGCAGTGAGATTGGGCGAAACTATGGCTACACCTTC.

The chain employs TRBV19 and TRBJ2-7; D is tentatively TRBD1 or TRBD2 (5 bases each). CDR3 length: 14 residues. V was shortened by 3 bases and J by 1 base, with 10 bases between the two germline ends. The germline gives CDR1 LNHDA, CDR2 SQIVND (reference sequence). CDR3 nucleotides: TGTGCCAGTAGTATCGGGGCGGATTCCTACGAGCAGTACTTC. Translation: CASSIGADSYEQYF.

The chain uses TRBV10-2 and TRBJ2-1; D remains unclear. Between the trimmed V and J ends, which lost 1 base and 3 bases, there was a span of 13 bases. The germline V gene has CDR1 WSHSY and CDR2 SAAADI. The CDR3 contains 16 residues. The CDR3 DNA is TGCGCCAGCAGTGAGTTCCGGAAGCGTTACTACAATGAGCAGTTCTTC. Its translation is CASSEFRKRYYNEQFF.

V gene TRBV7-8 combines with J gene TRBJ2-7, with D perhaps being TRBD1 or TRBD2 (5 bases each). This CDR3 has 13 residues. V was cut by 7 bases and J by 0 bases, with 10 bases left in between. Germline CDR1 SGHVS, CDR2 FQNEAQ. The CDR3 reads CASKFGGSYEQYF. The CDR3 nucleotides read TGTGCCAGCAAGTTTGGGGGCTCCTACGAGCAGTACTTC.

This chain uses TRBV19 with TRBJ2-7, with D uncertain. Trimming took off 4 bases at V and 0 bases at J, with 13 bases between the two ends. Germline lookup yields CDR1 LNHDA and CDR2 SQIVND (reference sequence). The CDR3 length is 15 residues. DNA of the CDR3: TGTGCCAGTAGTACCTTCGCAGGCAGCTCCTACGAGCAGTACTTC. This translates into CASSTFAGSSYEQYF.

The chain recombines TRBV4-3 with TRBJ2-7; perhaps D is TRBD1 or TRBD2 (7 bases each). The V gene lost 0 bases and the J gene lost 3 bases, with 27 bases spanning the gap. The germline gives CDR1 LGHNA, CDR2 YSLEER. The CDR3 is made up of 20 amino acids. The CDR3 DNA reads TGCGCCAGCAGCCAAGAATGGTTAAAGGGGGGGACAGCCTTTTACTACGAGCAGTACTTC. It is translated as CASSQEWLKGGTAFYYEQYF.